This TCR beta chain was retrieved from a study of cytomegalovirus exposure and HLA in healthy donors. About this clone: Its antigen is unidentified.

Study-level results: According to the study, approximately 150 TCR beta chains were cytomegalovirus-associated.

PCR employed 60 Vbeta and 13 Jbeta primers. Produced via immunoSEQ multiplex PCR; TCRdb's table is partial and in-frame only. The top ten clones hold roughly 3.1% of a sample with approximately 150,000 clones, 82% of them seen once. Germline values: CDR1 MNHEY, CDR2 SMNVEV (reference sequence). V gave up 0 bases and J gave up 7 bases; unmatched junction bases: 12. The CDR3 length is 18 residues. The clonotype comes from a young man in good health and CMV-seropositive. The sequenced material came from PBMCs. This chain connects TRBV27 to TRBJ1-2, with TRBD1 matching over 12 bases. The CDR3 DNA follows: TGTGCCAGCAGTTTATCATTTATGGGACAGGGGGCAAGGAGTGGCTACACCTTC. Its protein product is CASSLSFMGQGARSGYTF.